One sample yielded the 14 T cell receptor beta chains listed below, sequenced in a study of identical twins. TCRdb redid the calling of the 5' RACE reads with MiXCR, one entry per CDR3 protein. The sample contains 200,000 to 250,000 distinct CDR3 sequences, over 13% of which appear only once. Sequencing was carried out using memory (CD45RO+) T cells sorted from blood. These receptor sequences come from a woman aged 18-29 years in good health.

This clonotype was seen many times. The CDR3 DNA follows: TGCGCCAGCAGCCAAGTTTGGTTCAGGGGTAACTATGGCTACACCTTC. The encoded protein is CASSQVWFRGNYGYTF. This rearrangement joins TRBV4-3 to TRBJ1-2; possible D gene TRBD1, 6 bases. Germline CDR1 is LGHNA and CDR2 is YSLEER. Trimming took off 1 base at V and 1 base at J, with 13 bases between the two ends. The CDR3 covers 16 residues.

CDR3 bases: TGTGCCAGCTCGGGACTCTTAAAAGATACGCAGTATTTT. Translation: CASSGLLKDTQYF. The genes are TRBV9 and TRBJ2-3, with D maybe TRBD2 (6 bases). The V end lost 7 bases, the J end lost 5 bases, and 14 bases lay between the germline ends. In germline, CDR1 is SGDLS, CDR2 YYNGEE. This CDR3 spans 13 amino acids.

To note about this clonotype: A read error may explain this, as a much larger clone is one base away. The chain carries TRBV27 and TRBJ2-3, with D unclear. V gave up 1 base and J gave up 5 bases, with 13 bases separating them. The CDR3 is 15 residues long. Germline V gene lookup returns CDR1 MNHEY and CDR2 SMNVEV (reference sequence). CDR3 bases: TGTGCCAGCAGTTTATATGGGTGTACGGGAGATACGCAGTATTTT. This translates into CASSLYGCTGDTQYF.

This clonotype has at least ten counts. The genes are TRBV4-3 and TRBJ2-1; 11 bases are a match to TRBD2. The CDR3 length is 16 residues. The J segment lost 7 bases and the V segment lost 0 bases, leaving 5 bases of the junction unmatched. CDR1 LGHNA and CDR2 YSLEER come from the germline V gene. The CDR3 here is CASSQEGLAGGNEQFF. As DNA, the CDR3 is TGCGCCAGCAGCCAAGAAGGGCTAGCGGGGGGTAATGAGCAGTTCTTC.

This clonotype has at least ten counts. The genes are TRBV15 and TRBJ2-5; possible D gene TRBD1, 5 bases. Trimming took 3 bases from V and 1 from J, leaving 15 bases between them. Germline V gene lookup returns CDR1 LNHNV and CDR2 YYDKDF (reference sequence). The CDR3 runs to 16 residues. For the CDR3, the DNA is TGTGCCACCAGCAGGGGGTCTAGGGGAACCCAAGAGACCCAGTACTTC. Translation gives CATSRGSRGTQETQYF.

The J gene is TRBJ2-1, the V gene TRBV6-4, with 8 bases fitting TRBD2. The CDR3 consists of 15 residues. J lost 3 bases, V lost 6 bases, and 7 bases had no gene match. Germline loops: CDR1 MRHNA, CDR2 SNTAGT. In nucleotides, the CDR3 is TGTGCCAGCAGCCCCAAAAGCGGGAGCTACAATGAGCAGTTCTTC. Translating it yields CASSPKSGSYNEQFF.

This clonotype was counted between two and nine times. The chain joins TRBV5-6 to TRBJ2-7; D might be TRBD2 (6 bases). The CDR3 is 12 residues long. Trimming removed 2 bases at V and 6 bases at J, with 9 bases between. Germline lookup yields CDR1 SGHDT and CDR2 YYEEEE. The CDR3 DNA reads TGTGCCAGCAGCTTTGGCGGGGTCGAGCAGTACTTC. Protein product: CASSFGGVEQYF.

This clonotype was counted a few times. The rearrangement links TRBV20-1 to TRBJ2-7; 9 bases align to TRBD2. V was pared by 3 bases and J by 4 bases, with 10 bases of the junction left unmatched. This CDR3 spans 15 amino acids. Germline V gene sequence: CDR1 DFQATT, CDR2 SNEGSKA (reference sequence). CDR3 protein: CSASEGAGGEYEQYF. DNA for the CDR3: TGCAGTGCTAGCGAAGGGGCGGGAGGGGAGTACGAGCAGTACTTC.

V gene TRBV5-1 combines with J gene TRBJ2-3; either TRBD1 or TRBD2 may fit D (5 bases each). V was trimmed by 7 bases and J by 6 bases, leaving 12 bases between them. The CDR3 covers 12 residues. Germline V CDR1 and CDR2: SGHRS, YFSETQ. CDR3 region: CASSEGRDTQYF. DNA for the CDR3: TGCGCCAGCTCCGAGGGGCGGGATACGCAGTATTTT.

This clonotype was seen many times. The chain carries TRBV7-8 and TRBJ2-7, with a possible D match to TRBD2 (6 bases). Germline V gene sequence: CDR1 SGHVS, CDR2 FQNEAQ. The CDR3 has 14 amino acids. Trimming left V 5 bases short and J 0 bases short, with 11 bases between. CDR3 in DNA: TGTGCCAGCAGCACCGGGGGTAGCTCCTACGAGCAGTACTTC. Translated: CASSTGGSSYEQYF.

The CDR3, as DNA: TGTGCCAGCAGTTACTCCCCCCATATAGCCAAAAACATTCAGTACTTC. Translation gives CASSYSPHIAKNIQYF. The V and J genes are TRBV6-5 and TRBJ2-4; no clear D. Deletions cut 0 bases from V and 0 bases from J, with 9 bases between. The CDR3 contains 16 residues. Germline loops: CDR1 MNHEY, CDR2 SVGAGI.

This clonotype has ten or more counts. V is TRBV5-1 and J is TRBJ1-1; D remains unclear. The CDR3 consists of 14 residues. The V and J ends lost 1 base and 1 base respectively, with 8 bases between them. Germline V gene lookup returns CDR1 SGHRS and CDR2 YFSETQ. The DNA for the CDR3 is TGCGCCAGCAGCTTGAACAGTGGGAACACTGAAGCTTTCTTT. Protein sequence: CASSLNSGNTEAFF.

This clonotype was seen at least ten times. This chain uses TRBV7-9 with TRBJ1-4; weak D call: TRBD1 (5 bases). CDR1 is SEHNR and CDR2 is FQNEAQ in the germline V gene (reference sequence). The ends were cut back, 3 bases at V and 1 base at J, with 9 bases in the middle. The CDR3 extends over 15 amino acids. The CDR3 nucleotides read TGTGCCAGCAGCTTTTATCAGGGAACTAATGAAAAACTGTTTTTT. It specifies CASSFYQGTNEKLFF. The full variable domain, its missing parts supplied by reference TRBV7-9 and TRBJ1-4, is DTGVSQNPRHKITKRGQNVTFRCDPISEHNRLYWYRQTLGQGPEFLTYFQNEAQLEKSRLLSDRFSAERPKGSFSTLEIQRTEQGDSAMYLCASSFYQGTNEKLFFGSGTQLSVL.

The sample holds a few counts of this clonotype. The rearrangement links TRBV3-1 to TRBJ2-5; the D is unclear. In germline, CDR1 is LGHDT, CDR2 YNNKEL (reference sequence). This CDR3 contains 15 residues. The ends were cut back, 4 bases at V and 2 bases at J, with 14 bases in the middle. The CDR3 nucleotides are TGTGCCAGCAGCCCCCTTCTGACGGGTCAAGAGACCCAGTACTTC. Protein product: CASSPLLTGQETQYF.